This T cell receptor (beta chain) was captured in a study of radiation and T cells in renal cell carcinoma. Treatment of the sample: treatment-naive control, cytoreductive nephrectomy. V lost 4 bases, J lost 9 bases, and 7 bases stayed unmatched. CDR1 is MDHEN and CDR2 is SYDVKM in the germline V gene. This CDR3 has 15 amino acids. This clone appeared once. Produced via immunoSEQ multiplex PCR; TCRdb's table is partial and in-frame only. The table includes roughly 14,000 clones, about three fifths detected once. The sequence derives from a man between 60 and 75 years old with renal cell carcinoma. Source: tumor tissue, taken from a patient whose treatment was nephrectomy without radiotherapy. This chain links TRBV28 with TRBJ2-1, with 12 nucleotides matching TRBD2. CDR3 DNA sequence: TGTGCCAGCAGTTCACCTAGCGGGAGGGCCTTTGAGCAGTTCTTC. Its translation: CASSSPSGRAFEQFF.